These 19 T cell receptor beta chains were all obtained from the same sample, sequenced in a study of identical twins (dated by TCRdb to about 2016). The receptor library was made with 5' RACE. The listed sequencing device is Illumina HiSeq 2000. TCRdb reprocessed the public reads (quality trimming at Q25 with fastp, clone calling with MiXCR) and kept in-frame beta chains. Entries are consolidated by CDR3 protein sequence, retaining the most common genes and DNA. For this sample the table gives 1,800,000 or so distinct CDR3 sequences, of which about 32% were detected only once. The top ten clones comprise approximately 0.29% of the sample. Specimen: cord blood. The receptors derive from a newborn girl in good health.

This clonotype was counted only a few times. The rearrangement links TRBV7-2 to TRBJ2-7, with 9 bases matching TRBD2. CDR1 is SGHTA and CDR2 is FQGNSA in the germline V gene. With V trimmed by 3 bases and J by 0 bases, 6 bases remained unmatched. This CDR3 region has 16 residues. CDR3 loop: CASSLGSGGSSYEQYF. CDR3 nucleotide sequence: TGTGCCAGCAGCTTGGGGAGCGGGGGGAGCTCCTACGAGCAGTACTTC.

This clonotype was seen a handful of times. The gene calls are TRBV27 and TRBJ2-3; D may be TRBD2 (6 bases). The ends were cut back, 2 bases at V and 4 bases at J, with 10 bases in the middle. The CDR3 length is 14 residues. From germline, CDR1 is MNHEY and CDR2 SMNVEV (reference sequence). CDR3 coding DNA: TGTGCCAGCAGTTTAATGTGGGAGGCAGATACGCAGTATTTT. The encoded protein is CASSLMWEADTQYF.

The rearrangement uses TRBV2 and TRBJ1-2; D might be TRBD1 (5 bases). The CDR3 covers 13 residues. Germline V gene data show CDR1 as SNHLY and CDR2 as FYNNEI. Trimming took off 5 bases at V and 4 bases at J, with 11 bases between the two ends. CDR3 sequence reads: CASSNSGAYGYTF. CDR3 DNA: TGTGCCAGCAGTAATTCCGGGGCCTATGGCTACACCTTC.

This clonotype has a handful of counts. This chain uses TRBV19 with TRBJ2-7; the match to TRBD2 covers 8 bases. The V gene's germline CDR1 is LNHDA and CDR2 SQIVND (reference sequence). J lost 2 bases, V lost 3 bases, and 6 bases had no gene match. CDR3 length: 15 amino acids. The CDR3: CASSIASGRAYEQYF. CDR3 DNA: TGTGCCAGTAGTATTGCTAGCGGGCGCGCCTACGAGCAGTACTTC.

This clonotype was seen at least ten times. The V and J genes are TRBV12-3 or TRBV12-4 and TRBJ2-7; 13 bases are shared with TRBD2. CDR3 length: 16 residues. V shed 3 bases, J shed 6 bases, and the junction held 8 bases outside the gene matches. The chain's CDR3 is CASSFGTTSGRSEQYF. Here the CDR3 DNA reads TGTGCCAGCAGTTTCGGGACGACTAGCGGGAGGTCCGAGCAGTACTTC.

The chain has TRBV7-2 and TRBJ2-7; D is undetermined. With 1 base removed from V and 5 bases from J, the gap between germline ends came to 18 bases. This CDR3 is built from 16 residues. Germline loops: CDR1 SGHTA, CDR2 FQGNSA. The CDR3 loop reads CASSLVGSLWGNEQYF. CDR3 coding DNA: TGTGCCAGCAGCTTAGTGGGGTCATTGTGGGGAAACGAGCAGTACTTC.

To note about this clonotype: A junction boundary mismatches the germline segment, possibly from a read error. The V call is TRBV3-1, the J call TRBJ2-7; D ambiguous. The CDR3 consists of 12 residues. CDR1 and CDR2 from the germline V gene are LGHDT and YNNKEL (reference sequence). As DNA, the CDR3 is TGTGCCAGCGGCCAAGTTGCCTCCGAGCAGTACTTC. The encoded protein is CASGQVASEQYF.

J is TRBJ2-7 and V is TRBV2; 8 nucleotides align to TRBD2. CDR3 size: 16 residues. Per the germline V gene, CDR1 is SNHLY and CDR2 is FYNNEI. The V and J ends lost 7 bases and 0 bases, in that order; junction bases with no gene match: 11. DNA for the CDR3: TGTGCCAGCACAAGCGGGAGACCCAAAAGCTCCTACGAGCAGTACTTC. It yields the protein CASTSGRPKSSYEQYF.

Here the CDR3 reads CASTRTGGFCNYGYTF. For the CDR3, the DNA is TGTGCCAGCACCCGGACAGGGGGTTTTTGTAACTATGGCTACACCTTC. The genes are TRBV27 and TRBJ1-2; TRBD1 aligns across 10 bases. V trimming: 7 bases; J trimming: 1 base; junction bases outside the gene matches: 9. The CDR3 contains 16 residues. Germline lookup yields CDR1 MNHEY and CDR2 SMNVEV (reference sequence).

This clonotype was observed a few times. V gene TRBV3-1 combines with J gene TRBJ1-1, with a weak D call TRBD1 (5 bases). Germline V CDR1 and CDR2: LGHDT, YNNKEL (reference sequence). The CDR3 extends over 14 amino acids. V dropped 0 bases and J dropped 3 bases, with 8 bases sitting between them. The CDR3 coding sequence is TGTGCCAGCAGCCAAGACAGGGTGGACACTGAAGCTTTCTTT. Protein sequence: CASSQDRVDTEAFF. Full variable domain (missing parts from reference TRBV3-1 and TRBJ1-1): DTAVSQTPKYLVTQMGNDKSIKCEQNLGHDTMYWYKQDSKKFLKIMFSYNNKELIINETVPNRFSPKSPDKAHLNLHINSLELGDSAVYFCASSQDRVDTEAFFGQGTRLTVV.

In its sample, this clonotype was seen a few times. The V call is TRBV2, the J call TRBJ1-5; 9 nucleotides align to TRBD1. Trimming at V came to 8 bases and at J to 4 bases, leaving 12 bases not matched to a gene. There are 16 residues in the CDR3. In germline, CDR1 is SNHLY, CDR2 FYNNEI. As DNA, the CDR3 is TGTGCCAGCGCGGGACAGGGCGTCGTGTGGAATCAGCCCCAGCATTTT. It translates to CASAGQGVVWNQPQHF.

This chain links TRBV27 with TRBJ2-3, with D perhaps TRBD2 (5 bases). The germline V gene encodes CDR1 MNHEY and CDR2 SMNVEV (reference sequence). This CDR3 is built from 13 residues. Trimming left V 1 base short and J 4 bases short, with 6 bases between. CDR3 sequence: CASSLYSADTQYF. The CDR3 DNA follows: TGTGCCAGCAGTTTATATAGCGCAGATACGCAGTATTTT.

The sample holds a few counts of this clonotype. The chain employs TRBV27 and TRBJ2-4, with D perhaps matching TRBD2 (6 bases). Matching the DNA end better, TRBJ2-7 makes the J call doubtful. CDR1 and CDR2 from the germline V gene are MNHEY and SMNVEV (reference sequence). CDR3 size: 15 residues. The CDR3 region is CASSLAGLHHYEQYF. The CDR3, as DNA: TGTGCCAGCAGTTTAGCGGGGCTCCACCACTACGAGCAGTACTTC.

Only a few counts were recorded for this clonotype. The chain couples TRBV11-1 to TRBJ1-2; D unclear. V was trimmed by 10 bases and J by 2 bases, leaving 14 bases between them. CDR3 length: 13 amino acids. Per germline, CDR1 SGHAT and CDR2 FQDESV (reference sequence). CDR3 region: CATGKRANYGYTF. CDR3 DNA: TGTGCCACCGGGAAGCGGGCGAACTATGGCTACACCTTC.

J is TRBJ1-6 and V is TRBV20-1; D is uncertain. Deletions cut 4 bases from V and 0 bases from J, with 16 bases between. Germline V gives CDR1 DFQATT, CDR2 SNEGSKA (reference sequence). The CDR3 is made up of 17 amino acids. The CDR3 nucleotides read TGCAGTGCTAAAGCGGTGGCTCAGAGCTCCTATAATTCACCCCTCCACTTT. Amino acid sequence: CSAKAVAQSSYNSPLHF.

This clonotype was seen only once. The chain carries TRBV28 and TRBJ2-1; the match to TRBD2 covers 9 bases. There are 18 residues in the CDR3. CDR1 and CDR2 from the germline V gene are MDHEN and SYDVKM. V lost 4 bases and J lost 1; bases outside the gene matches: 11. The chain's CDR3 is CASSSGLARGRSYNEQFF. As DNA, the CDR3 is TGTGCCAGCAGTTCTGGACTAGCGAGAGGCCGATCCTACAATGAGCAGTTCTTC.

As for this clonotype: A much bigger clone sits one base away, suggesting this may be a read error. This chain connects TRBV10-3 to TRBJ2-4, with 7 bases aligning to TRBD2. Germline V gene data show CDR1 as ENHRY and CDR2 as SYGVKD. The CDR3 runs 15 residues. V shed 0 bases and J 13 bases; nucleotides not matched to a gene: 12. The CDR3 sequence is CAISESGLADNEQYF. CDR3 DNA sequence: TGTGCCATCAGTGAGTCGGGGCTAGCGGACAATGAGCAGTACTTC.

This clonotype appeared a few times. The V gene is TRBV20-1, the J gene TRBJ2-1, with 7 bases aligning to TRBD2. Trimming removed 4 bases from V and 0 bases from J; junction bases left unmatched: 9. Germline-derived CDR1 and CDR2 are DFQATT and SNEGSKA (reference sequence). This CDR3 is built from 16 residues. CDR3 in amino acids: CSAKVSLAASYNEQFF. The CDR3 DNA follows: TGCAGTGCTAAAGTATCGCTAGCGGCCTCCTACAATGAGCAGTTCTTC.

This clonotype was seen once. This chain links TRBV7-2 with TRBJ2-1; 14 nucleotides align to TRBD2. The J call may be faulty, since TRBJ2-7 better matches the DNA end. The CDR3 length is 15 residues. CDR1 is SGHTA and CDR2 is FQGNSA in the germline V gene. The CDR3 DNA is TGTGCGACCGGGACTAGCGGGAGCTCCTACAATGAGCAGTACTTC. It is translated as CATGTSGSSYNEQYF.